Listed below are T cell receptor beta chains from one sample, sequenced in a study of monozygotic twins with inflammatory bowel disease. TCRdb re-called the 5' RACE reads and shows each CDR3 protein once, DNA omitted. Its listing shows approximately 400,000 distinct CDR3 sequences. The material sequenced was blood. The source of these receptors is a human donor with ulcerative colitis or Crohn's disease, or a healthy co-twin of an affected twin (not recorded which). Both conserved end residues are part of each CDR3.

V	J	CDR3
TRBV19	TRBJ2-5	CASSTGGTGRETQYF
TRBV2	TRBJ2-1	CASSEVLAHEQFF
TRBV5-1	TRBJ1-4	CASSSSAGEKLFF
TRBV7-2	TRBJ2-1	CASSLALASGSNEQFF
TRBV7-2	TRBJ2-7	CASSLVLPDLSSYEQYF
TRBV11-2	TRBJ2-7	CASRQTGTGRYEQYF
TRBV5-6	TRBJ1-3	CASSPEDGRSGNTIYF
TRBV7-9	TRBJ1-1	CASSPGQGPQGEAFF
TRBV30	TRBJ2-7	CAWSVRSRGSYEQYF
TRBV4-3	TRBJ2-1	CASSQDTRVEQFF
TRBV4-1	TRBJ2-7	CASSQAQGLSYEQYF
TRBV5-1	TRBJ2-7	CASSRHGSGTSGSYEQYF
TRBV20-1	TRBJ2-5	CSASWWEGLETQYF
TRBV18	TRBJ2-7	CASSPATYEQYF
TRBV6-2/TRBV6-3	TRBJ2-7	CASSPTSGRRYEQYF
TRBV4-1	TRBJ2-2	CASSQERGLGVGELFF
TRBV5-1	TRBJ2-3	CASSLGSGRDKPLDTQYF
TRBV11-2	TRBJ2-7	CASSRGTSGRPGSYEQYF
TRBV12-3/TRBV12-4	TRBJ2-3	CASSLETSGSPDTQYF
TRBV2	TRBJ2-7	CASKRLSSYEQYF
TRBV5-1	TRBJ2-3	CASSLAGLAITDTQYF
TRBV5-1	TRBJ2-7	CASSLEGNEQYF
TRBV18	TRBJ2-2	CASSILTSANTGELFF
TRBV6-5	TRBJ1-4	CASSSKQGLDEKLFF
TRBV29-1	TRBJ2-5	CSVAAAQETQYF
TRBV11-1	TRBJ2-1	CASSSPPGQFRLAANEQFF
TRBV12-3/TRBV12-4	TRBJ2-5	CASRGAGRDQTQYF
TRBV5-6	TRBJ2-3	CASSFLGGGTSTDTQYF
TRBV24-1	TRBJ1-2	CATSSPGQAPGGYTF
TRBV27	TRBJ1-5	CASRLLGQNNQPQHF
TRBV20-1	TRBJ2-7	CSVPRQGYEQYF
TRBV4-3	TRBJ2-7	CASSQTPGGAFNEQYF